Listed here is a single TCR beta chain. This CDR3 has 15 amino acids. V was shortened by 5 bases and J by 4 bases, with 15 bases between the two germline ends. Germline assignment: CDR1 SGHTA and CDR2 FQGNSA. This entry is derived from a study of OX40 agonist ivuxolimab in advanced cancers. About the research overall: Ivuxolimab is a fully human IgG2 antibody that activates OX40 (CD134). Dose-escalation cases comprised hepatocellular carcinoma, melanoma, renal cell or head and neck cancer.

Only in-frame clones appear in the TCRdb table, and some are missing; sequencing was by immunoSEQ multiplex PCR. The table shows 35,000 to 45,000 clones, with roughly nine tenths occurring only once. The gene calls are TRBV7-2 and TRBJ2-1; perhaps D is TRBD1 or TRBD2 (5 bases each). The sample here was CD4+ or CD8+ T cells sorted from blood, taken in a trial of the OX40 agonist ivuxolimab. The TCR sequence derives from an adult with an advanced solid tumor such as melanoma, head and neck, liver or kidney cancer. The DNA for the CDR3 is TGTGCCAGCAGCCCCCCCGGGGCGTCATACAATGAGCAGTTCTTC. It encodes CASSPPGASYNEQFF. Supplemented by reference TRBV7-2 and TRBJ2-1, the full variable domain reads GAGVSQSPSNKVTEKGKDVELRCDPISGHTALYWYRQSLGQGLEFLIYFQGNSAPDKSGLPSDRFSAERTGGSVSTLTIQRTQQEDSAVYLCASSPPGASYNEQFFGPGTRLTVL.